The clone carrying this T cell receptor (beta chain) appeared a single time. Other DNA variants within this sample encode the same CDR3. This CDR3 spans 15 amino acids. Trimming took 0 bases from V and 2 from J; bases not matched to a gene: 4. Germline loops: CDR1 SGHRS, CDR2 YFSETQ. This entry is derived from a study of blood T cell repertoires in COVID-19. Across the whole study: Spain, Italy and the United States supplied samples that represented acute and convalescent COVID-19. The cDNA or gDNA used as material had been derived from T cells, B-cell-depleted T cells, or PBMCs.

Study processing details: Amplification of reference gene primers was used by the study to estimate nucleated cell counts. Generated by immunoSEQ multiplex PCR, the TCRdb table keeps only in-frame clones and is missing some. V, J and clone size are taken as reported in that table, and D and trimming were inferred from the DNA itself. The sample yields about 270,000 clones, about nine tenths seen once. This chain connects TRBV5-1 to TRBJ2-5; 7 bases agree with TRBD2. This TCR was sampled from a man in his fifties with acute or convalescent COVID-19. The specimen sequenced was peripheral blood. As DNA, the CDR3 is TGCGCCAGCAGCTTGGAGCCTAGCGGACAAGAGACCCAGTACTTC. Translating it yields CASSLEPSGQETQYF.